The entry below describes one T cell receptor (beta chain). Its target is unknown. This sample was taken from a study of T cell responses to AZD1222 COVID-19 vaccine. General study results and limits: Clonal diversity may have been underestimated, and the donors were mostly white British, with more females than males.

Per the germline V gene, CDR1 is MDHEN and CDR2 is SYDVKM. The CDR3 is 12 residues long. Trimming removed 2 bases at V and 6 bases at J, with 5 bases between. The method was immunoSEQ multiplex PCR; TCRdb's version includes in-frame clones alone and lacks a portion of them. The table includes 97,000 or so clones, roughly nine tenths detected once. The genes are TRBV28 and TRBJ1-5; D is unclear. This sequence was found in an adult who received the AZD1222 COVID-19 vaccine. The sequences come from peripheral blood, collected 28 days after the second AZD1222 dose. DNA of the CDR3: TGTGCCAGCAGTTTAACCTTTCAGCCCCAGCATTTT. It translates to CASSLTFQPQHF.